The T cell receptor beta chain under discussion was sequenced for a study of regulatory T cells in long-lasting Graves disease. Notes on the study in general: Gene preferences differed: TRBV28, TRBJ1-2, TRBJ2-5 in persistent cases.

Germline V gene lookup returns CDR1 SEHNR and CDR2 FQNEAQ (reference sequence). V lost 5 bases, J lost 3 bases, and 10 bases lay in between. The CDR3 totals 13 residues. As to time point: newly diagnosed GD, antithyroid drugs for less than 3 months. TCR sequences were obtained from RNA taken from PBMCs. Graves' disease diagnoses followed American Thyroid Association guidelines. This clonotype has a count of ten or more. Its antigen is as yet unknown. Library construction for TCR beta used iRepertoire HTBI primers and Arm-PCR of CDR3 regions. Each CDR3 protein is one row after TCRdb ran MiXCR on the multiplex PCR reads. The sample consists of hundreds of thousands of distinct CDR3 sequences, about 16% of them appearing once. In addition, the sample was reused for a study of T cells in Graves' hyperthyroidism and ophthalmopathy. That report notes: No ophthalmopathy progression within 18 months constituted stable Graves' hyperthyroidism.

The chain has TRBV7-9 and TRBJ1-1; D uncertain. The source was peripheral blood mononuclear cells (PBMCs), collected at new diagnosis, from a patient treated with antithyroid drugs. The sequence was collected from a woman aged 25-40 years with Graves disease. CDR3 sequence: CASSTTSHTEAFF. DNA for the CDR3: TGTGCCAGCAGCACTACTAGCCACACTGAAGCTTTCTTT. Together with reference TRBV7-9 and TRBJ1-1, the CDR3 gives the full variable domain: DTGVSQNPRHKITKRGQNVTFRCDPISEHNRLYWYRQTLGQGPEFLTYFQNEAQLEKSRLLSDRFSAERPKGSFSTLEIQRTEQGDSAMYLCASSTTSHTEAFFGQGTRLTVV.